These T cell receptor beta chains were read from a single sample in a study of T-cell reconstitution after alpha-beta-depleted transplantation in children. TCRdb reanalysed the PCR reads using MiXCR and keeps one entry per CDR3 protein. This sample has approximately 97,000 distinct CDR3 sequences, with approximately 8% found just once. Sequencing was performed on PBMCs, taken before TCRalphabeta/CD19-depleted stem cell transplant. The receptors come from a boy between 2 and 10 years old with acute lymphoblastic leukemia, due to receive a stem cell transplant. CDR3s include the opening cysteine and the closing phenylalanine or tryptophan. D genes are given only for firm matches. Size is stated for part of the rows, as once, few or many counts, or as a class when the clone is expanded.

J gene,V gene,D gene,clone size,CDR3 protein,CDR3 DNA
TRBJ2-7,TRBV6-2/TRBV6-3,TRBD1,many,CASRIGTEVPYEQYF,TGTGCCAGCAGAATAGGGACAGAGGTTCCCTACGAGCAGTACTTC
TRBJ2-3,TRBV5-4,.,many,CASSFYLVDTQYF,TGTGCCAGCAGTTTCTACCTCGTCGATACGCAGTATTTT
TRBJ1-5,TRBV12-3/TRBV12-4,.,.,CASSFGISNQPQHF,TGTGCCAGCAGTTTTGGGATTAGCAATCAGCCCCAGCATTTT
TRBJ2-7,TRBV20-1,TRBD2,many,CSALRTGGPNFSYEQYF,TGCAGTGCTTTACGTACGGGGGGGCCCAATTTCTCCTACGAGCAGTACTTC
TRBJ1-4,TRBV5-1,.,few,CASSLEPPGGEKLFF,TGCGCCAGCAGCTTGGAACCTCCGGGGGGTGAAAAACTGTTTTTT
TRBJ2-7,TRBV12-3/TRBV12-4,.,many,CASSPAHEQYF,TGTGCCAGCAGCCCGGCCCACGAGCAGTACTTC
TRBJ2-2,TRBV10-3,.,many,CAISAAGPRTGELFF,TGTGCCATCAGTGCGGCGGGACCGAGGACCGGGGAGCTGTTTTTT
TRBJ2-2,TRBV10-3,.,many,CAISESENTGELFF,TGTGCCATCAGTGAGTCTGAAAACACCGGGGAGCTGTTTTTT
TRBJ2-7,TRBV12-3/TRBV12-4,.,few,CASGKSPQQYF,TGTGCCAGCGGGAAGTCACCCCAACAGTACTTC
TRBJ2-1,TRBV4-1,TRBD2,many,CASSVYAGVVEQFF,TGCGCCAGCAGCGTATACGCGGGGGTGGTGGAGCAGTTCTTC
TRBJ2-4,TRBV7-2,.,many,CASSSLVGGRAKNIQYF,TGTGCCAGCAGCTCCCTTGTCGGGGGACGAGCCAAAAACATTCAGTACTTC
TRBJ2-5,TRBV2,.,many,CASSEEVGTQYF,TGTGCCAGCAGTGAAGAGGTGGGGACCCAGTACTTC
TRBJ1-1,TRBV29-1,.,few,CSVDYATF,TGCAGCGTTGACTACGCCACCTTT
TRBJ2-6,TRBV4-3,.,many,CASSQITLRTGANVLTF,TGCGCCAGCAGCCAGATTACCCTGAGGACTGGGGCCAACGTCCTGACTTTC
TRBJ1-2,TRBV6-2/TRBV6-3,.,many,CASGVDYGYTF,TGTGCCAGCGGGGTCGACTATGGCTACACCTTC
TRBJ2-1,TRBV6-2/TRBV6-3,TRBD1,many,CASTQRGGSTYNEQFF,TGTGCCAGCACCCAACGAGGGGGCTCTACCTACAATGAGCAGTTCTTC
TRBJ1-1,TRBV5-6,.,.,CASGRSGVNTEAFF,TGTGCCAGCGGCCGGTCAGGGGTAAACACTGAAGCTTTCTTT
TRBJ2-5,TRBV27,.,few,CASRGAQETQYF,TGTGCCAGCAGGGGGGCCCAAGAGACCCAGTACTTC
TRBJ2-1,TRBV3-1,.,.,CATSPRHSPGPYNEQFF,TGTGCCACCTCCCCCCGACATTCCCCGGGACCCTACAATGAGCAGTTCTTC
TRBJ2-2,TRBV4-3,TRBD2,.,CASSQDAGRGAYGGELFF,TGCGCCAGCAGCCAAGATGCCGGGAGGGGGGCTTACGGCGGGGAGCTGTTTTTT
TRBJ2-3,TRBV20-1,.,many,CSAMDRRQGTDTQYF,TGCAGTGCCATGGACAGACGACAGGGCACAGATACGCAGTATTTT
TRBJ1-1,TRBV28,TRBD1,many,CASRPRTGREAFF,TGTGCCAGCAGACCCCGGACAGGGCGTGAAGCTTTCTTT
TRBJ1-4,TRBV2,.,medium-sized,CASSETGATNEKLFF,TGTGCCAGCAGTGAAACGGGGGCAACTAATGAAAAACTGTTTTTT
TRBJ2-7,TRBV5-1,.,many,CASSSAGGSYEQYF,TGCGCCAGCAGCTCGGCAGGGGGGTCCTACGAGCAGTACTTC
TRBJ2-7,TRBV20-1,TRBD1,.,CSARVGQGLPYEQYF,TGCAGTGCTAGAGTTGGACAGGGCCTCCCCTACGAGCAGTACTTC
TRBJ2-7,TRBV7-9,TRBD1,many,CASSRLTRTGGSYEQYF,TGTGCCAGCAGTAGGCTCACCCGAACAGGGGGCTCCTACGAGCAGTACTTC
TRBJ2-7,TRBV13,TRBD1,.,CASSSTTLRDSTPYEQYF,TGTGCCAGCAGCTCTACAACTCTCCGGGACAGTACACCCTACGAGCAGTACTTC
TRBJ1-6,TRBV6-1,.,.,CASSRLFSENSPLHF,TGTGCCAGCAGTCGTCTATTCAGCGAGAATTCACCCCTCCACTTT
TRBJ2-7,TRBV2,.,many,CASRELEREQYF,TGTGCCAGCAGAGAATTAGAGAGGGAGCAGTACTTC
TRBJ2-3,TRBV15,TRBD1,.,CATTRTGGPSDTQYF,TGTGCCACCACCCGGACAGGGGGCCCATCAGATACGCAGTATTTT
TRBJ1-4,TRBV7-9,TRBD1,.,CASSLAQGTGYEKLFF,TGTGCCAGCAGCTTAGCGCAGGGGACAGGGTACGAAAAACTGTTTTTT
TRBJ1-3,TRBV4-2,.,.,CASSQVAGAGSGNTIYF,TGTGCCAGCAGCCAAGTGGCCGGGGCCGGCTCTGGAAACACCATATATTTT
TRBJ1-1,TRBV20-1,TRBD1,few,CSAGRQGNTEAFF,TGCAGTGCTGGCAGACAGGGGAACACTGAAGCTTTCTTT
TRBJ2-3,TRBV20-1,TRBD2,many,CSVPLAGLTDTQYF,TGCAGTGTTCCACTAGCGGGACTCACAGATACGCAGTATTTT
TRBJ2-3,TRBV20-1,TRBD2,few,CSAKHRGGLAGGLRTDTQYF,TGCAGTGCTAAACATCGCGGCGGACTAGCGGGGGGCCTGCGCACAGATACGCAGTATTTT